This is a list of T cell receptor beta chains from one sample in a study of T cells in Graves' hyperthyroidism and ophthalmopathy. TCRdb re-called the multiplex PCR reads through MiXCR, storing one row per CDR3 protein. This table holds 250,000 to 300,000 distinct CDR3 sequences, roughly 15% found once. Sequenced sample: blood. All receptors come from a woman aged 45-60 years with Graves' hyperthyroidism that later progressed to Graves' ophthalmopathy. Each CDR3 is given with its conserved first and last residue. The order of the fields is CDR3 protein, D gene, V gene. D genes are given only for firm matches.

cdr3_aa: CSVQGSGANVLTF
d_call: .
v_call: TRBV29-1

cdr3_aa: CASSLPGQGPYEQYF
d_call: TRBD1
v_call: TRBV7-9

cdr3_aa: CSARAIYNEQFF
d_call: .
v_call: TRBV20-1

cdr3_aa: CASSQSSGRIYEQYF
d_call: TRBD2
v_call: TRBV14

cdr3_aa: CASRKGRHYYEQYF
d_call: .
v_call: TRBV28

cdr3_aa: CASSQRTSGKDEQYF
d_call: TRBD2
v_call: TRBV3-1

cdr3_aa: CASSPPGAAEAFF
d_call: .
v_call: TRBV18

cdr3_aa: CSAKSPSTDTQYF
d_call: .
v_call: TRBV20-1

cdr3_aa: CASSLLRGGTAEQFF
d_call: .
v_call: TRBV7-3

cdr3_aa: CSASDLDRGTDTQYF
d_call: TRBD1
v_call: TRBV20-1

cdr3_aa: CASSGGPQGKNIQYF
d_call: .
v_call: TRBV3-1

cdr3_aa: CASSPTGTRGETQYF
d_call: TRBD2
v_call: TRBV18

cdr3_aa: CASGGIPDTQYF
d_call: .
v_call: TRBV6-1

cdr3_aa: CASSQEGQNYYGYTF
d_call: TRBD1
v_call: TRBV14

cdr3_aa: CSAPISGTGWTEAFF
d_call: TRBD1
v_call: TRBV20-1

cdr3_aa: CASRLTGGGGYGYTF
d_call: TRBD1
v_call: TRBV27

cdr3_aa: CSVEVSGLAGADEQFF
d_call: TRBD2
v_call: TRBV29-1

cdr3_aa: CASSSSGWDTEAFF
d_call: .
v_call: TRBV5-6

cdr3_aa: CASRASLNSPLHF
d_call: .
v_call: TRBV28

cdr3_aa: CASSPFLTGRSGNTIYF
d_call: TRBD1
v_call: TRBV4-1

cdr3_aa: CASSSDGFSTDTQYF
d_call: .
v_call: TRBV5-1

cdr3_aa: CSASGQGFIYEQYF
d_call: TRBD1
v_call: TRBV20-1

cdr3_aa: CASSPRLAKSYNEQFF
d_call: TRBD2
v_call: TRBV7-6

cdr3_aa: CSASQGQGAYEQYF
d_call: TRBD1
v_call: TRBV20-1

cdr3_aa: CSVLEKAKNIQYF
d_call: .
v_call: TRBV29-1

cdr3_aa: CASSPSHPDVSEQYF
d_call: .
v_call: TRBV28

cdr3_aa: CASSSGDRARNTEAFF
d_call: TRBD1
v_call: TRBV12-3/TRBV12-4